This T cell receptor beta chain comes out of a study of shared clonotypes between healthy human individuals. At the level of the study: The study enrolled two women and a few men aged 18 to 49.

Findings and limits, study-wide: Larger estimated richness was generally seen in naive subsets than in memory subsets. The diversity represented, both genetic and in exposure history, was limited by few donors.

This clone was found once. Its target is unknown. Assay used: immunoSEQ multiplex PCR; TCRdb lists only in-frame clones, some missing. The table lists about 700,000 clones, 92% of them singletons, with 24% in the top ten. Positive CCR7 selection of CD45RO-negative cells yielded the naive CD8 cells, and terminally differentiated effector memory CD45RA+ cells were excluded. None of the donors, who were healthy HIV-negative adults, had recently had acute infections or vaccinations. V was pared by 3 bases and J by 0 bases, with 9 bases between. Looked up from germline, CDR1 is SGHDN and CDR2 is FVKESK. This CDR3 region has 14 residues.

Input material: naive CD8+ T cells sorted from blood. This clonotype originated in a young man in good health. The J gene is TRBJ2-7, the V gene TRBV14; D may be TRBD1 or TRBD2 (5 bases each). The CDR3 nucleotides read TGTGCCAGCAGCCACTGGGGGAGCTCCTACGAGCAGTACTTC. Amino acids: CASSHWGSSYEQYF. Combining the CDR3 with reference TRBV14 and TRBJ2-7 gives the whole variable domain EAGVTQFPSHSVIEKGQTVTLRCDPISGHDNLYWYRRVMGKEIKFLLHFVKESKQDESGMPNNRFLAERTGGTYSTLKVQPAELEDSGVYFCASSHWGSSYEQYFGPGTRLTVT.